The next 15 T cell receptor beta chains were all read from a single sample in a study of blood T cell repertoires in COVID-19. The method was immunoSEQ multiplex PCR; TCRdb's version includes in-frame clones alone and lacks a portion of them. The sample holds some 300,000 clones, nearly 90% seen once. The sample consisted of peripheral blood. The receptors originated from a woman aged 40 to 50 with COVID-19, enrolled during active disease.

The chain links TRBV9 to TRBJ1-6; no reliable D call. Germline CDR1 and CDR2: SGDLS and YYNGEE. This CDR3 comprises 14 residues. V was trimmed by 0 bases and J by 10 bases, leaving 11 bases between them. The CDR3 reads CASSVGEARSPLHF. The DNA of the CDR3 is TGTGCCAGCAGCGTAGGGGAGGCAAGGTCACCCCTCCACTTT.

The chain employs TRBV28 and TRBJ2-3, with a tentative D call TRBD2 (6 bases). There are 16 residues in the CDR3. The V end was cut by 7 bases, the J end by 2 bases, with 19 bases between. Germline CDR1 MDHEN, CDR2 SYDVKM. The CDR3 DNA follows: TGTGCCAGCATACTAGCCAGCGCTACCTCCACAGATACGCAGTATTTT. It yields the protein CASILASATSTDTQYF.

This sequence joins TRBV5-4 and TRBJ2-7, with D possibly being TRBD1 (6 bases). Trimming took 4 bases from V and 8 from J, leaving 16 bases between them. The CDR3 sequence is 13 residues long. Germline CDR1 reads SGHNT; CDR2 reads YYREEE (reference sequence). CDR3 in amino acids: CASSAGTRNQQYF. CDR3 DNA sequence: TGTGCCAGCAGCGCCGGGACACGGAACCAGCAGTACTTC.

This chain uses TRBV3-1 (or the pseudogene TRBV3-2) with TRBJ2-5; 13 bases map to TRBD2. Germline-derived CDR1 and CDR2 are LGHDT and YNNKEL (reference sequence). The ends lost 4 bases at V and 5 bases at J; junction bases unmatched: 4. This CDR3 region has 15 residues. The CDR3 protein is CASSPTSGGLETQYF. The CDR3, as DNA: TGTGCCAGCAGCCCGACTAGCGGGGGGCTCGAGACCCAGTACTTC.

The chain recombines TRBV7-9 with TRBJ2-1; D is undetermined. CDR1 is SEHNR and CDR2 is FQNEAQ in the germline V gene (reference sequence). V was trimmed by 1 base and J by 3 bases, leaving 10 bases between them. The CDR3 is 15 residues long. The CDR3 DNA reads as TGTGCCAGCAGCTTAGTGGAGTCCTACTACAATGAGCAGTTCTTC. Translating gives CASSLVESYYNEQFF.

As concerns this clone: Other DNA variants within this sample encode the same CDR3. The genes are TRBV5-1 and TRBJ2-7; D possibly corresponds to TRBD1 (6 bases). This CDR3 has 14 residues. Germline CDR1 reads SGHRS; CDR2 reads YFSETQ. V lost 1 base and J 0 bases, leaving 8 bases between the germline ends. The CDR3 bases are TGCGCCAGCAGCTTGACAGGGAGCTCCTACGAGCAGTACTTC. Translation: CASSLTGSSYEQYF.

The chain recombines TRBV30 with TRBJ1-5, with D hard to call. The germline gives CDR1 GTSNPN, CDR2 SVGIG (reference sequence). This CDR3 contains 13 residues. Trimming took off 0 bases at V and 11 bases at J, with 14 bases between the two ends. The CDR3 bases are TGTGCCTGGAGTGTACAGAGTCAGCCAGCCCAGCATTTT. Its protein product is CAWSVQSQPAQHF.

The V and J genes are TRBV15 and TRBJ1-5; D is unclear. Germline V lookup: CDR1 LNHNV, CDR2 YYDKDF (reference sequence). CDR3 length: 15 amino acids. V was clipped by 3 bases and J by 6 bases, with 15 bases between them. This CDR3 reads CATSSRTLLSQPQHF. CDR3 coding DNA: TGTGCCACCAGCAGTCGGACTTTACTATCTCAGCCCCAGCATTTT.

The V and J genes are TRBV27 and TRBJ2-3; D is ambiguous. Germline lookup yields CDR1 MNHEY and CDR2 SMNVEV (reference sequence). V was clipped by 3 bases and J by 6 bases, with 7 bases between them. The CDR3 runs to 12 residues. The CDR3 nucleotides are TGTGCCAGCAGTTTCCCTATGGATACGCAGTATTTT. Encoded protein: CASSFPMDTQYF.

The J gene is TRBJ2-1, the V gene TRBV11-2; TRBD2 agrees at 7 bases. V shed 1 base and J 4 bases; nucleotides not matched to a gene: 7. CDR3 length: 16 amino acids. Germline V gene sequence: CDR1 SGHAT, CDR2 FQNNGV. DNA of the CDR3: TGTGCCAGCAGCTTAGGGCTTGGACTAGATTACAATGAGCAGTTCTTC. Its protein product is CASSLGLGLDYNEQFF.

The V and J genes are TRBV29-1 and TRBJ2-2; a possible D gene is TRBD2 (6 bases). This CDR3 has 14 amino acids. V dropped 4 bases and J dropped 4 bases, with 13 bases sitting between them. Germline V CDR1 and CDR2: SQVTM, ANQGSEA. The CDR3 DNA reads TGCAGCGTTGCCCCATGGGAGGCCACCGGGGAGCTGTTTTTT. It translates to CSVAPWEATGELFF.

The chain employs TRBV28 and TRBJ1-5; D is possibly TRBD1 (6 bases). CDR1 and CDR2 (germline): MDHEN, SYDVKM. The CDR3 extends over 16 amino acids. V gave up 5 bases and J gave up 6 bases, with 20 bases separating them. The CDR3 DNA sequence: TGTGCCAGCAGTCCCCACGTCGGGGGGGCGCTTCAGCCCCAGCATTTT. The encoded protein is CASSPHVGGALQPQHF.

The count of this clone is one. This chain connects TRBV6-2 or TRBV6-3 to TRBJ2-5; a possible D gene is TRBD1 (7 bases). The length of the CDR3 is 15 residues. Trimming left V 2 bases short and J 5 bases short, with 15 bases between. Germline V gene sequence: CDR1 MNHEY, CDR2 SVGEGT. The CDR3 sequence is CASSYPQGGYETQYF. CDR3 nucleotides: TGTGCCAGCAGTTACCCCCAGGGGGGATATGAGACCCAGTACTTC.

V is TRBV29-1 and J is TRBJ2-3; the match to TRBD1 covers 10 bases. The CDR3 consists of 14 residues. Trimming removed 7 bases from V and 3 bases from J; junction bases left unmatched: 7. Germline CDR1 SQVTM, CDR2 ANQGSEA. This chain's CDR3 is CSGGGGQGTDTQYF. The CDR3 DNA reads TGCAGCGGCGGCGGGGGACAGGGGACAGATACGCAGTATTTT.

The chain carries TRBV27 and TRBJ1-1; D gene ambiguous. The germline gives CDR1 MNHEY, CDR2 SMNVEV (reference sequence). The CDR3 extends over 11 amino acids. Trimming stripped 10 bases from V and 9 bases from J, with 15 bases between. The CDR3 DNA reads TGTGCCACAGGAGGTCCCGGAAAAGCTTTCTTT. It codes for CATGGPGKAFF.